This T cell receptor (beta chain) was sequenced in a study of blood T cell repertoires in COVID-19. There are 14 residues in the CDR3. Trimming removed 1 base at V and 2 bases at J, with 7 bases between. Germline values: CDR1 SGHKS, CDR2 YYEKEE (reference sequence). Authors' analysis steps: Reference gene primer amplification yielded estimated nucleated cell counts. TCRdb's table, derived via immunoSEQ multiplex PCR, lists solely in-frame clones and lacks some. V, J and clone size are taken as reported in that table, and D and trimming were inferred from the DNA itself. This repertoire shows about 300,000 clones, 85% to 90% found once; its top ten account for about 10%.

Sequences were obtained from PBMCs or T cells enriched from blood (not recorded which). The TCR sequence derives from a woman aged 18-29 years who had recovered from COVID-19. The chain links TRBV5-5 to TRBJ1-3; no reliable D call. The CDR3 DNA reads TGTGCCAGCAGCTTGTGGCAGGCTGGAAACACCATATATTTT. Its protein is CASSLWQAGNTIYF.